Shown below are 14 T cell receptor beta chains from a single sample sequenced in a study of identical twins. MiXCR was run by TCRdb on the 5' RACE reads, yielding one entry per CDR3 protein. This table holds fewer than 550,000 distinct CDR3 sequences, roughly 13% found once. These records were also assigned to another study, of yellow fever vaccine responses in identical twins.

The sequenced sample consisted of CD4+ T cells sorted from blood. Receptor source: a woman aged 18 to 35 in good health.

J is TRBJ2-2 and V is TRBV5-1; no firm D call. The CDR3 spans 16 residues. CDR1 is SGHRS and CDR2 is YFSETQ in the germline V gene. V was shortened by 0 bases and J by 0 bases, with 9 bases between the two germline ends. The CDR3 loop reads CASSLVRNSNTGELFF. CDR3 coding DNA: TGCGCCAGCAGCTTGGTTCGGAATTCGAACACCGGGGAGCTGTTTTTT.

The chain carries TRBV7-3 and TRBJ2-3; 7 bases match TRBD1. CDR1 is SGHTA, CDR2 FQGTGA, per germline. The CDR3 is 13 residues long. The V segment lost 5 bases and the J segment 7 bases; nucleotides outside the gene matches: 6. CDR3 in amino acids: CASSVNRGNTQYF. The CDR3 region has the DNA TGTGCCAGCAGCGTGAACAGGGGAAATACGCAGTATTTT.

The CDR3 DNA sequence: TGCAGCGGGGGGAGGAATGAGCAGTTCTTC. Amino acid sequence: CSGGRNEQFF. The V call is TRBV29-1, the J call TRBJ2-1; tentatively, D is TRBD2 (6 bases). The CDR3 runs 10 residues. V lost 7 bases, J lost 7 bases, and 8 bases lay in between. CDR1 and CDR2 from the germline V gene are SQVTM and ANQGSEA.

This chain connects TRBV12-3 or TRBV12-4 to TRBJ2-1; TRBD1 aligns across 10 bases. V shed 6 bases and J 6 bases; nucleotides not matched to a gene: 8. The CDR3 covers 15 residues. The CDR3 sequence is CASSLTGGARNEQFF. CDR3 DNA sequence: TGTGCCAGCAGCTTGACAGGGGGCGCCCGCAATGAGCAGTTCTTC.

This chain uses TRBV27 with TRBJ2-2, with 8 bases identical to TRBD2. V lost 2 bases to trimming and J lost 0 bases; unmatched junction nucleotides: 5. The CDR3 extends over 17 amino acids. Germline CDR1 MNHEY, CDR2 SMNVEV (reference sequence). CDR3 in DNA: TGTGCCAGCAGTTTAGATGAGGGACTAGCGAACACCGGGGAGCTGTTTTTT. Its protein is CASSLDEGLANTGELFF.

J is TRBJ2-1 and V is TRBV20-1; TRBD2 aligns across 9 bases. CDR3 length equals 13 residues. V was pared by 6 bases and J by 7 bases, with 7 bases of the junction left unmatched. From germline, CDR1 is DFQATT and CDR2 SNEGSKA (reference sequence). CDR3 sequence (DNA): TGCAGTGCCCGAAAGACTAGCGGTAATGAGCAGTTCTTC. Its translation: CSARKTSGNEQFF.

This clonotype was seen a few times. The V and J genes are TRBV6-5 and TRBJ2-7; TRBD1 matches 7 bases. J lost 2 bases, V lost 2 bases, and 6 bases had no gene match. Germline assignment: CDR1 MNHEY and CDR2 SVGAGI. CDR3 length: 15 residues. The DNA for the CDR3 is TGTGCCAGCAGTTACCTGCCGACAGGGACCTACGAGCAGTACTTC. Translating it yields CASSYLPTGTYEQYF.

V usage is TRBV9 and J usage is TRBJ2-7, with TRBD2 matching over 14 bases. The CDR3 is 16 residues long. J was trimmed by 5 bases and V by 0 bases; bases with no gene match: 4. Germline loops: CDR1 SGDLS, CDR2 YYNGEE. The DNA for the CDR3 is TGTGCCAGCAGCGTAGGACTAGCGGGGGGGCTCCACGAGCAGTACTTC. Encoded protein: CASSVGLAGGLHEQYF.

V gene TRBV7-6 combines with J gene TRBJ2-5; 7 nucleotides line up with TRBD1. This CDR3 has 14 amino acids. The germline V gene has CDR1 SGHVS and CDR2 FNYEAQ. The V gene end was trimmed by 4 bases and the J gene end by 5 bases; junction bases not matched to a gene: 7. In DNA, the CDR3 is TGTGCCAGCAGCTGGGGAAGGGGGCTTGAGACCCAGTACTTC. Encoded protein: CASSWGRGLETQYF.

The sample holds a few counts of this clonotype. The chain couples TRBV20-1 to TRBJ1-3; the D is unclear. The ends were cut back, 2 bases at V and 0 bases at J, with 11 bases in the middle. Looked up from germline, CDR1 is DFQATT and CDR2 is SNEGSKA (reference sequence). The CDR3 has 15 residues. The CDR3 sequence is CSARLLPSSGNTIYF. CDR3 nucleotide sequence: TGCAGTGCTAGATTGCTTCCCAGCTCTGGAAACACCATATATTTT.

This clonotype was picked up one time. The CDR3 DNA reads TGTGCCAGCAGCTTGGTCCTAAGCGGCCTACCGTACTTC. Translated, it gives CASSLVLSGLPYF. V and J are TRBV5-4 and TRBJ2-5; perhaps TRBD2 as D (5 bases). V was shortened by 0 bases and J by 13 bases, with 16 bases between the two germline ends. This CDR3 has 13 amino acids. Germline CDR1 and CDR2: SGHNT and YYREEE (reference sequence).

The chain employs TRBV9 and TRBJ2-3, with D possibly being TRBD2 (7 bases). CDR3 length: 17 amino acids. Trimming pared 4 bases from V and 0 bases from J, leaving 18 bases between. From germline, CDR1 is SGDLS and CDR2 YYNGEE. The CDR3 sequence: CASSSGGGGFSTDTQYF. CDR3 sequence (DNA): TGTGCCAGCAGCTCCGGAGGCGGGGGCTTTAGCACAGATACGCAGTATTTT.

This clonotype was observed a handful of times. The chain's CDR3 is CASEFQQTNPENTIYF. In DNA, the CDR3 is TGTGCCAGCGAATTCCAGCAGACAAACCCGGAGAACACCATATATTTT. The chain has TRBV7-9 and TRBJ1-3; D is unclear. V was pared by 8 bases and J by 7 bases, with 24 bases between. The CDR3 runs to 16 residues. Per the germline V gene, CDR1 is SEHNR and CDR2 is FQNEAQ (reference sequence).

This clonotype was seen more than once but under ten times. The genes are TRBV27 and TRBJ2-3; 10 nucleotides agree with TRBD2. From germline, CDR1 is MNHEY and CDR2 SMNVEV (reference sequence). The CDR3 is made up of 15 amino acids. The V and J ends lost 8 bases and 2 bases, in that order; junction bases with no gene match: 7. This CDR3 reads CASHRTSGYTDTQYF. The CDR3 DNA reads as TGTGCCAGCCACAGGACTAGCGGATACACAGATACGCAGTATTTT.